This TCR beta chain was observed in a study of OX40 agonist ivuxolimab in advanced cancers. As for the study in general: Prior anti-PD-1, anti-PD-L1 or anti-CTLA-4 therapy was allowed; around 43% had some. In three patients, partial responses were observed, one with hepatocellular carcinoma and two with cutaneous melanoma.

General study findings and limits: Some of the nonresponding patients also showed low levels of normalized T-cell clonal expansion.

A word on this clone: Its antigen is not known.

Clones were sequenced by immunoSEQ multiplex PCR, and TCRdb holds only the in-frame ones, with some missing. Of 60,000 to 70,000 clones in the sample, approximately 90% were seen once. V shed 2 bases and J 5 bases; nucleotides not matched to a gene: 6. This CDR3 spans 15 amino acids. The germline CDR1 and CDR2 sequences are SGHAT and FQDESV (reference sequence). The chain couples TRBV11-1 to TRBJ2-5; 9 bases are a match to TRBD2. The clonotype was recovered from an adult with an advanced solid tumor such as melanoma, head and neck, liver or kidney cancer. The sample consisted of CD4+ or CD8+ T cells sorted from blood, taken in a trial of the OX40 agonist ivuxolimab. In DNA form, the CDR3 reads TGTGCCAGCAGCTTAATGGTAGCGGGAGTGGAGACCCAGTACTTC. Protein product: CASSLMVAGVETQYF.